This T cell receptor beta chain derives from a study of identical twins. TCRdb itself ran the 5' RACE reads through MiXCR, one entry per CDR3 protein. The sample contains over 200,000 distinct CDR3 sequences, less than 10% of which appear only once. The germline CDR1 and CDR2 sequences are SGHDN and FVKESK. V was trimmed by 4 bases and J by 5 bases, leaving 19 bases between them. This CDR3 has 16 amino acids. The sequence was obtained from a woman aged 18 to 35 in good health. The chain joins TRBV14 to TRBJ2-3; D may be TRBD2 (6 bases). The specimen sequenced was memory (CD45RO+) T cells sorted from blood. CDR3 sequence: CASSRDRGLGGDTQYF. The DNA of the CDR3 is TGTGCCAGCAGCCGAGATAGGGGACTCGGCGGAGATACGCAGTATTTT. Supplemented by reference TRBV14 and TRBJ2-3, the full variable domain reads EAGVTQFPSHSVIEKGQTVTLRCDPISGHDNLYWYRRVMGKEIKFLLHFVKESKQDESGMPNNRFLAERTGGTYSTLKVQPAELEDSGVYFCASSRDRGLGGDTQYFGPGTRLTVL.